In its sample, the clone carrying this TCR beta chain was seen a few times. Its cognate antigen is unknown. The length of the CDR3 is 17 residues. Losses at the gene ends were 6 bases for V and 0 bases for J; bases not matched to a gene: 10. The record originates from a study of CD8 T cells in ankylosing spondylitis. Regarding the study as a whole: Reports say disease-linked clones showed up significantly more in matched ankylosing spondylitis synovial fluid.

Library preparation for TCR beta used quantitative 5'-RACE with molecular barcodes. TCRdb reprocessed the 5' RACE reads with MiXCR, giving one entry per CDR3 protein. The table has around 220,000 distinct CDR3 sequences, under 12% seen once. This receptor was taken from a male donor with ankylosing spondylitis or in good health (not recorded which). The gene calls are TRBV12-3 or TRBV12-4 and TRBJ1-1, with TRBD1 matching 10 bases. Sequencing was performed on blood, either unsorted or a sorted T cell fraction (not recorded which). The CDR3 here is CASSAGTGVSVNTEAFF. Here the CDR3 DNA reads TGTGCCAGCAGCGCTGGGACAGGGGTTTCGGTGAACACTGAAGCTTTCTTT.